Only a few counts were recorded for the clone carrying this T cell receptor beta chain. The target antigen is unknown. These data come from a study of T cells after yellow fever vaccination. Across the study: Some fractions had low cell numbers, and these were prepared with SMART-Seq v4 Ultra Low Input. Study-level results: Boosting was followed by the reappearance of most primary-vaccination clones (under 97% CD4, around 86% CD8). One caveat is that FACS-sorted repertoires could contain abundant clonotypes contaminating from the bulk population.

TCR cDNA, made by 5'RACE template switching, carried an added universal primer site and UMIs. TCRdb used MiXCR to reprocess the 5' RACE reads, holding one entry per CDR3 protein. The data hold about 300,000 distinct CDR3 sequences, with roughly 9% observed a single time. This sequence was found in a man aged 18 to 29 who received the YFV17D yellow fever vaccine. The sample consisted of CD4+ T cells sorted from PBMCs, taken 5 days after the yellow fever booster vaccination.

CDR3 nucleotide sequence: TGTGCCAGCAGCCCTAATAATATGGGGGGGGCCGGGGAGCTGTTTTTT. This sequence encodes CASSPNNMGGAGELFF. V is TRBV4-2 and J is TRBJ2-2; 7 bases line up with TRBD2. The germline gives CDR1 LGHNA, CDR2 YNFKEQ. Losses at the gene ends were 4 bases for V and 6 bases for J; bases not matched to a gene: 11. The CDR3 spans 16 residues.